Listed below are T cell receptor beta chains from one sample, sequenced in a study of blood T cell repertoires in COVID-19. The table came from immunoSEQ multiplex PCR; TCRdb's copy has only in-frame clones and leaves some out. The table shows under 300,000 clones, with around 87% occurring only once. Sequenced sample: PBMCs or T cells enriched from blood (not recorded which). All receptors derive from a woman in her 30s with acute COVID-19. CDR3s include the opening cysteine and the closing phenylalanine or tryptophan. D genes are given only for firm matches. The size entry is marked missing in some rows and otherwise reads once, few, many or a size class.

CDR3 DNA,CDR3 protein,J gene,D gene,V gene,clone size
TGTGCCAGCAGTTTGGGAGTTAGTTGGCACACTGAAGCTTTCTTT,CASSLGVSWHTEAFF,TRBJ1-1,.,TRBV28,.
TGTGCCAGCAGCTTCCCACAAGCTAGGACAGATACGCAGTATTTT,CASSFPQARTDTQYF,TRBJ2-3,.,TRBV11-2,.
TGTGCCAGCTCACCGGTAGAGCTCGGGCCCCTGCGGGAAACTGAAGCTTTCTTT,CASSPVELGPLRETEAFF,TRBJ1-1,.,TRBV18,.
TGTGCCAGCAGTTTCATGGCCCTGGATACGCAGTATTTT,CASSFMALDTQYF,TRBJ2-3,.,TRBV12-3/TRBV12-4,.
TGTGCCACCAGCAGAGGTTCGGGTGGTTTGATGCCCCAGCATTTT,CATSRGSGGLMPQHF,TRBJ1-5,.,TRBV15,.
TGTGCCAGCAGTTTGCCTCAAGCCGGGACAGGACACTACGAGCAGTACTTC,CASSLPQAGTGHYEQYF,TRBJ2-7,TRBD1,TRBV28,.
TGTGCCAGCAGCACAGGGAGTAGCGGGATCGGGGTGTATGAGCAGTTCTTC,CASSTGSSGIGVYEQFF,TRBJ2-1,TRBD2,TRBV25-1,.
TGTGCCAGCAGCATCGGACAGGGTGGACAAGAGACCCAGTACTTC,CASSIGQGGQETQYF,TRBJ2-5,TRBD1,TRBV7-3,.
TGTGCCAGCAGTCAGGGCTACGAGCAGTACTTC,CASSQGYEQYF,TRBJ2-7,.,TRBV27,.
TGTGCTAGCAGCCCCGGGACAGGTCAAGAGACCCAGTACTTC,CASSPGTGQETQYF,TRBJ2-5,TRBD1,TRBV7-7,.
TGTGCCAGCAGCTCCCAAAATAGGGACACTGAACTGTTTTTT,CASSSQNRDTELFF,TRBJ1-4,.,TRBV7-2,once
TGTGCCAGCAGTGGACTAGCGGGGGGCGTGGGGGCCCAGTACTTC,CASSGLAGGVGAQYF,TRBJ2-5,TRBD2,TRBV2,.
TGTGCCACGAAACAGGGGGTGGTCACTGAAGCTTTCTTT,CATKQGVVTEAFF,TRBJ1-1,TRBD1,TRBV19,.
TGTGCCAGCAGCCAAGACTACTGGGCAACTAGTACGACGACAGATACGCAGTATTTT,CASSQDYWATSTTTDTQYF,TRBJ2-3,.,TRBV4-2,.
TGCGCCAGCAACAAAAGAGACAGGGAGGATGAGCAGTTCTTC,CASNKRDREDEQFF,TRBJ2-1,.,TRBV5-1,.
TGCGCCAGCAGCTTGACAGGGTTCGGGTACGAGCAGTACTTC,CASSLTGFGYEQYF,TRBJ2-7,.,TRBV5-1,.
TGTGCCAGCAGCTCGCCGGACTTCTGGGACACCGGGGAGCTGTTTTTT,CASSSPDFWDTGELFF,TRBJ2-2,.,TRBV7-2,.